This T cell receptor (beta chain) stems from a study of cytomegalovirus exposure and HLA in healthy donors. Primers: 60 Vbeta forward and 13 Jbeta reverse. TCRdb's table, derived via immunoSEQ multiplex PCR, lists solely in-frame clones and lacks some. This table holds 160,000 or so clones, more than 70% found once. The study's findings and limits: A prior analysis recorded that most TCR beta V segments were productive about 90% or about 30% of the time. Sequencing depth across donors, presence/absence analyses assumed, was roughly uniform. Later, an analysis showed that TCR beta chains associated with HLA were more clonally expanded than others that were equally common. A link between a missense DCLRE1C variant and TCR beta V- and J-gene trimming emerged from a later analysis.

The V gene's germline CDR1 is SGHNT and CDR2 YYREEE (reference sequence). The CDR3 consists of 13 residues. V lost 0 bases, J lost 1 base, and 4 bases lay in between. This clone appeared once. Antigen specificity is unknown. The chain couples TRBV5-4 to TRBJ1-2; D call uncertain. Material: PBMCs. This TCR derives from a male donor in good health and CMV-seropositive. CDR3 in amino acids: CASSLADNYGYTF. CDR3 sequence (DNA): TGTGCCAGCAGCTTGGCAGATAACTATGGCTACACCTTC.